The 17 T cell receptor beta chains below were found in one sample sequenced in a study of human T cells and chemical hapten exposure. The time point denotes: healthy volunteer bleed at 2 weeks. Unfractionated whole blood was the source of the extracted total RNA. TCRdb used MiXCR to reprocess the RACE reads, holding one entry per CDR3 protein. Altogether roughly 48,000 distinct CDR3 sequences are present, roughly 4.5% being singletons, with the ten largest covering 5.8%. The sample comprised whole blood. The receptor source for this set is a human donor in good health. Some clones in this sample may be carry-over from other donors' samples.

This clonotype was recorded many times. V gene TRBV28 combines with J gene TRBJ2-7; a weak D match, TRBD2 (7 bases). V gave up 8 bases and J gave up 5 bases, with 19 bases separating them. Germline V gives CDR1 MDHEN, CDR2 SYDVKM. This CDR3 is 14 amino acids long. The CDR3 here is CASRGGGKRNEQYF. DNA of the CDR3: TGTGCCAGCCGAGGGGGAGGGAAAAGAAACGAGCAGTACTTC. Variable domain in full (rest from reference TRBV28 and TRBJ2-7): DVKVTQSSRYLVKRTGEKVFLECVQDMDHENMFWYRQDPGLGLRLIYFSYDVKMKEKGDIPEGYSVSREKKERFSLILESASTNQTSMYLCASRGGGKRNEQYFGPGTRLTVT.

This chain's CDR3 is CASNARTLTDTQYF. The CDR3 DNA is TGCGCCAGCAATGCCCGAACCCTCACAGATACGCAGTATTTT. The chain uses TRBV5-1 and TRBJ2-3; D uncertain. V gave up 6 bases and J gave up 2 bases, with 13 bases separating them. The CDR3 runs 14 residues. Germline CDR1 is SGHRS and CDR2 is YFSETQ.

The CDR3 protein is CASSEGLAGGFQYF. The CDR3, as DNA: TGTGCCAGCAGTGAAGGACTAGCGGGAGGGTTTCAGTACTTC. This sequence joins TRBV6-1 and TRBJ2-7; 14 nucleotides line up with TRBD2. The germline V gene encodes CDR1 MNHNS and CDR2 SASEGT. This CDR3 comprises 14 residues. V lost 1 base, J lost 10 bases, and 3 bases stayed unmatched.

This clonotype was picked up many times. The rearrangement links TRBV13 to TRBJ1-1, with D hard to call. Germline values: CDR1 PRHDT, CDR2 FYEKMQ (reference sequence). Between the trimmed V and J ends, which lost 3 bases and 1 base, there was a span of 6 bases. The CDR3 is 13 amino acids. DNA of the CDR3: TGTGCCAGCAGCTTTGAAGAGAACACTGAAGCTTTCTTT. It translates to CASSFEENTEAFF.

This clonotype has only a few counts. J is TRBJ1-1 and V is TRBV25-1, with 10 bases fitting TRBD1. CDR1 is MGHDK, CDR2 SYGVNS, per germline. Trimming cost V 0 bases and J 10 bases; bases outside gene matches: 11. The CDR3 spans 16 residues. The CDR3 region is CASSEYMTGGNIGAFF. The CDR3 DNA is TGTGCCAGCAGTGAATATATGACAGGGGGCAATATAGGAGCTTTCTTT.

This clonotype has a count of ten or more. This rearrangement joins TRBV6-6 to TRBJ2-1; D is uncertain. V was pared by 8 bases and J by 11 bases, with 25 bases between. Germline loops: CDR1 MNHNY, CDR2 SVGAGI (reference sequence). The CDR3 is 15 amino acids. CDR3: CASGPNRLPPMKQFF. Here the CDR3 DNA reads TGTGCCAGCGGCCCAAATCGCCTACCTCCGATGAAGCAGTTCTTC.

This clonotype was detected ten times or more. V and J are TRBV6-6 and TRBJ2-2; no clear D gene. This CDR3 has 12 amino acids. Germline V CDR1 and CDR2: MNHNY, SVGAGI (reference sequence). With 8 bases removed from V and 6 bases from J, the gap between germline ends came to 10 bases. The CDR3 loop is CASLSPPGELFF. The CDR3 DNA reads TGTGCCAGCCTATCCCCCCCCGGGGAGCTGTTTTTT.

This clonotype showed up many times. This chain's CDR3 is CASSPREPGTDTQYF. The CDR3 nucleotides are TGTGCCAGCTCACCAAGAGAACCGGGGACAGATACGCAGTATTTT. This chain connects TRBV18 to TRBJ2-3; tentatively, D is TRBD2 (5 bases). CDR1 KGHSH and CDR2 LQKENI come from the germline V gene. This CDR3 has 15 amino acids. Trimming took off 2 bases at V and 3 bases at J, with 12 bases between the two ends.

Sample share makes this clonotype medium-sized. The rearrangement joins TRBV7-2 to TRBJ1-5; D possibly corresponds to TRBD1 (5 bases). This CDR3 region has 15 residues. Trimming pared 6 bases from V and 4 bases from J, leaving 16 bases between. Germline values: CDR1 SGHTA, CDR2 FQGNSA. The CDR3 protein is CASSLGAGRNQPQHF. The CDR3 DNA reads TGTGCCAGCAGTCTTGGGGCAGGGCGAAATCAGCCCCAGCATTTT.

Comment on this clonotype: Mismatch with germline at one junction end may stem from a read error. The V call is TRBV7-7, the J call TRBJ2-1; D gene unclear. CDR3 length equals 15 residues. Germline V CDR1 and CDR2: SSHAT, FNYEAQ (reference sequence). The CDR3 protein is CASSLGPGSANEQFF. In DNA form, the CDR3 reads TGTGCTAGCAGCTTAGGACCCGGCTCAGCCAATGAGCAGTTCTTC.

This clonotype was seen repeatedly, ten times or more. CDR3 residues: CASSLLTGGEYF. In DNA form, the CDR3 reads TGTGCCAGCAGTTTATTGACAGGGGGAGAGTATTTT. The rearrangement joins TRBV28 to TRBJ2-3; the match to TRBD1 covers 9 bases. Unmatched junction bases numbered 3, after V lost 1 base and J lost 13 bases. CDR3 size: 12 residues. Per germline, CDR1 MDHEN and CDR2 SYDVKM.

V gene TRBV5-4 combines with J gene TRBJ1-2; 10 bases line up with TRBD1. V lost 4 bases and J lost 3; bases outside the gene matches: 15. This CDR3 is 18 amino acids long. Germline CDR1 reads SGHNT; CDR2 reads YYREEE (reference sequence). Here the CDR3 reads CASSKTTGGRFVDYGYTF. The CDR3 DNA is TGTGCCAGCAGCAAGACGACAGGGGGCCGTTTTGTAGACTATGGCTACACCTTC.

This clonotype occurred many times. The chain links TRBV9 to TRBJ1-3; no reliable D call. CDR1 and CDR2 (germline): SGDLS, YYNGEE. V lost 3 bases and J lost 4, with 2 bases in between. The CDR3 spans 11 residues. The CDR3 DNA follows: TGTGCCAGCAGCGAAGGAAACACCATATATTTT. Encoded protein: CASSEGNTIYF. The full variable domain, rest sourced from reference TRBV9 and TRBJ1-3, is DSGVTQTPKHLITATGQRVTLRCSPRSGDLSVYWYQQSLDQGLQFLIQYYNGEERAKGNILERFSAQQFPDLHSELNLSSLELGDSALYFCASSEGNTIYFGEGSWLTVV.

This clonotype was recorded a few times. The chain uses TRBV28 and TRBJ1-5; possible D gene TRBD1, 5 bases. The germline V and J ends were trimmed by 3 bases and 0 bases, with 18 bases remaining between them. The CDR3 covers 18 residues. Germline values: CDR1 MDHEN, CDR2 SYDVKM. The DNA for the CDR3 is TGTGCCAGCAGTTTCGCCCTCACCTGGGGCTATAGCAATCAGCCCCAGCATTTT. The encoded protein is CASSFALTWGYSNQPQHF.

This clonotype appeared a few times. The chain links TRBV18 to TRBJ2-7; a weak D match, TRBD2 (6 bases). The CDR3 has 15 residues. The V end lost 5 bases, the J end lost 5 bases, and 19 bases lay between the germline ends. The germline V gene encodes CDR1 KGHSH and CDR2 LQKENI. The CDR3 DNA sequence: TGTGCCAGCTCATCCCTCTACGGGGGTAGGGACGAGCAGTACTTC. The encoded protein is CASSSLYGGRDEQYF.

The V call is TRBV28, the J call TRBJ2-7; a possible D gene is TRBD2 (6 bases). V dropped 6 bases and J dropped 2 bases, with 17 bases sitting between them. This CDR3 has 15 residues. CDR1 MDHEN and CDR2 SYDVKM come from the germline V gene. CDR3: CASSPPGGSTYEQYF. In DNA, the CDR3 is TGTGCCAGCAGCCCCCCCGGGGGTTCAACCTACGAGCAGTACTTC.

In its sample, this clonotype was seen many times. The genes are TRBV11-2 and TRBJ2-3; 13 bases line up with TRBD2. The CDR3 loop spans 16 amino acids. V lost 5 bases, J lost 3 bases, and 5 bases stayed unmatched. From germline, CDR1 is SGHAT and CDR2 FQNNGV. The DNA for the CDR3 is TGTGCCAGCAGCCGCACTAGCGGGAGGGCAACAGATACGCAGTATTTT. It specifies CASSRTSGRATDTQYF.